A selection of T cell receptor beta chains follows, all from one sample in a study of blood T cell repertoires in COVID-19. Some clones are missing from TCRdb's copy, which holds only in-frame ones; the method was immunoSEQ multiplex PCR. The sample holds around 620,000 clones; around 90% are singletons and the top ten take roughly 0.26%. Sequenced sample: peripheral blood. The receptors were sampled from a woman aged 18 to 35 with acute or convalescent COVID-19. Each CDR3 is given with its conserved first and last residue. A D gene is named only where the DNA matches it firmly. Clone sizes are given selectively: once, few, many, or a class where the clone is expanded.

TRBJ1-5 TRBV12-3/TRBV12-4 NA TRBD1 CASSRGRGQPQHF TGTGCCAGCAGTAGGGGCAGGGGGCAGCCCCAGCATTTT
TRBJ2-7 TRBV6-6 NA TRBD1 CASRGQGSRYDNEQYF TGTGCCAGCAGAGGACAGGGTTCCCGATATGACAACGAGCAGTACTTC
TRBJ1-1 TRBV6-5 NA NA CASSTSAGVTEAFF TGTGCCAGCAGTACCTCAGCGGGGGTCACTGAAGCTTTCTTT
TRBJ1-2 TRBV19 NA NA CASSSTPRNRDGYTF TGTGCCAGTAGTAGTACCCCCCGCAATCGGGATGGCTACACCTTC
TRBJ1-1 TRBV18 NA TRBD1 CASSPGQGPLTEAFF TGTGCCAGCTCACCCGGACAGGGTCCCCTCACTGAAGCTTTCTTT
TRBJ2-3 TRBV28 NA TRBD2 CASSLRAGGPYTDTQYF TGTGCCAGCAGTTTACGAGCGGGGGGGCCTTACACAGATACGCAGTATTTT
TRBJ1-6 TRBV5-4 NA NA CASSWGQGINSPLHF TGTGCCAGCAGCTGGGGCCAGGGGATTAATTCACCCCTCCACTTT
TRBJ2-1 TRBV7-2 NA NA CASSYFRNEQFF TGTGCCAGCAGTTATTTCCGCAATGAGCAGTTCTTC
TRBJ1-5 TRBV21-1 NA NA CASSKESHRRNQPQHF TGTGCCAGCAGCAAAGAATCACACAGGCGCAATCAGCCCCAGCATTTT
TRBJ1-1 TRBV12-3/TRBV12-4 NA NA CASSLQGITEAFF TGTGCCAGCAGTTTACAGGGAATCACTGAAGCTTTCTTT
TRBJ1-6 TRBV6-5 NA TRBD1 CASSYSAGGSSPLHF TGTGCCAGCAGTTACTCGGCAGGGGGAAGCTCACCCCTCCACTTT
TRBJ1-3 TRBV5-4 NA NA CASSRGDSGNTIYF TGTGCCAGCAGCCGGGGTGACTCTGGAAACACCATATATTTT
TRBJ2-3 TRBV9 NA NA CASSFTSFTDTQYF TGTGCCAGCAGCTTTACTAGCTTCACAGATACGCAGTATTTT
TRBJ2-1 TRBV2 NA NA CASRAPHNEQFF TGTGCCAGCAGGGCCCCTCACAATGAGCAGTTCTTC
TRBJ2-5 TRBV5-1 once TRBD1 CASSVDRDETQYF TGCGCCAGCAGCGTCGACAGGGACGAGACCCAGTACTTC
TRBJ1-6 TRBV19 NA NA CASSIVGSLGHSPLHF TGTGCCAGTAGTATAGTCGGCTCCCTGGGGCATTCACCCCTCCACTTT
TRBJ1-3 TRBV30 NA NA CAWRTVSGNTIYF TGTGCCTGGAGGACAGTTTCTGGAAACACCATATATTTT
TRBJ1-6 TRBV6-5 NA NA CASRRSYNSPLHF TGTGCCAGCCGACGGAGCTATAATTCACCCCTCCACTTT
TRBJ1-2 TRBV12-3/TRBV12-4 NA NA CASSMGEDGYTF TGTGCCAGCAGTATGGGGGAGGATGGCTACACCTTC
TRBJ1-2 TRBV19 NA NA CASSIDRSPGSGYTF TGTGCCAGTAGTATAGATCGCTCGCCAGGGTCGGGCTACACCTTC
TRBJ1-2 TRBV29-1 NA NA CSAAGGRRTYGYTF TGCAGCGCTGCGGGGGGACGCAGGACCTATGGCTACACCTTC
TRBJ2-7 TRBV19 NA NA CASIGGQGSDEQYF TGTGCCAGTATTGGTGGGCAGGGAAGTGACGAGCAGTACTTC
TRBJ1-2 TRBV28 NA NA CASSPHSPYGYTF TGTGCCAGCAGTCCCCACAGCCCCTATGGCTACACCTTC
TRBJ1-1 TRBV4-1 NA NA CASSQGGGRSNTEAFF TGCGCCAGCAGCCAAGGTGGAGGGCGGTCAAACACTGAAGCTTTCTTT
TRBJ1-1 TRBV5-1 NA TRBD1 CASSPQGAPNTEAFF TGCGCCAGCAGCCCACAGGGGGCCCCCAACACTGAAGCTTTCTTT
TRBJ1-2 TRBV6-2/TRBV6-3 NA NA CASSYSAWGYNYGYTF TGTGCCAGCAGTTACTCGGCCTGGGGCTATAACTATGGCTACACCTTC
TRBJ1-2 TRBV6-5 NA NA CASRNRVAVGYGYTF TGTGCCAGCAGAAACAGGGTGGCGGTAGGATATGGCTACACCTTC
TRBJ1-5 TRBV30 once NA CAWSRTDYQPQHF TGTGCCTGGAGTCGGACAGACTATCAGCCCCAGCATTTT
TRBJ1-4 TRBV27 once NA CASSLNGGAEKLFF TGTGCCAGCAGTTTAAATGGGGGGGCTGAAAAACTGTTTTTT
TRBJ2-7 TRBV9 NA TRBD2 CASSVSGTSGPGEQYF TGTGCCAGCAGCGTATCCGGGACTAGCGGGCCGGGGGAGCAGTACTTC
TRBJ1-1 TRBV5-6 NA NA CASSLLGRATEAFF TGTGCCAGCAGCTTGTTGGGGAGGGCAACTGAAGCTTTCTTT
TRBJ2-7 TRBV4-1 once TRBD2 CASSQGVSSGGISYEQYF TGCGCCAGCAGCCAAGGAGTATCTAGCGGGGGGATCTCCTACGAGCAGTACTTC
TRBJ1-1 TRBV7-2 NA TRBD1 CASSFRGRTEAFF TGTGCCAGCAGCTTCAGGGGGCGGACTGAAGCTTTCTTT
TRBJ1-2 TRBV7-8 NA TRBD1 CASSSGQGNYGYTF TGTGCCAGCAGCTCAGGACAGGGAAACTATGGCTACACCTTC
TRBJ1-2 TRBV14 NA NA CASSRYRVNAHYGYTF TGTGCCAGCAGCCGTTACAGGGTTAACGCACACTATGGCTACACCTTC
TRBJ1-6 TRBV5-1 once TRBD1 CASSPDRVGSPLHF TGCGCCAGCAGCCCCGACAGGGTTGGGTCACCCCTCCACTTT
TRBJ1-4 TRBV15 once NA CATSSQGSNEKLFF TGTGCCACCAGCTCTCAGGGTTCTAATGAAAAACTGTTTTTT
TRBJ1-2 TRBV11-2 NA NA CASSFRSFPLYGYTF TGTGCCAGCAGCTTTCGGTCTTTCCCCCTGTATGGCTACACCTTC
TRBJ2-7 TRBV7-3 NA NA CASSPMGGSYEQYF TGTGCCAGCAGCCCCATGGGGGGATCCTACGAGCAGTACTTC
TRBJ2-2 TRBV27 NA TRBD2 CASSKWRGGNTGELFF TGTGCCAGCAGTAAATGGCGGGGGGGCAACACCGGGGAGCTGTTTTTT
TRBJ2-7 TRBV6-1 NA TRBD1 CASSEAGQGLGEQYF TGTGCCAGCAGTGAAGCGGGACAGGGACTTGGTGAGCAGTACTTC
TRBJ2-3 TRBV2 NA NA CATRWEPRTDTQYF TGTGCCACCCGGTGGGAGCCACGCACAGATACGCAGTATTTT
TRBJ1-2 TRBV19 few NA CASSSRGAQDGYTF TGTGCCAGTAGCAGCCGGGGAGCGCAGGATGGCTACACCTTC
TRBJ1-6 TRBV12-5 NA NA CASGLDTNSPLHF TGTGCTAGTGGTTTGGACACCAATTCACCCCTCCACTTT
TRBJ1-2 TRBV5-4 NA TRBD1 CASSLAGQGVSGYTF TGTGCCAGCAGCTTAGCGGGACAGGGGGTTTCTGGCTACACCTTC
TRBJ2-7 TRBV14 NA NA CASSQDLQGSYEQYF TGTGCCAGCAGCCAAGATTTGCAGGGAAGCTACGAGCAGTACTTC
TRBJ2-3 TRBV19 NA TRBD2 CASKLRGVGTDTQYF TGTGCCAGTAAGTTGCGGGGGGTCGGCACAGATACGCAGTATTTT